These T cell receptor beta chains were read from a single sample in a study of shared clonotypes between healthy human individuals. The protocol was immunoSEQ multiplex PCR, while the TCRdb copy is restricted to in-frame clones and leaves out a portion. The sample has millions of clones, around 90% seen once. Material for sequencing was naive CD4+ T cells sorted from blood. Receptors originate from a man aged 18 to 30 in good health. Each CDR3 is given with its conserved first and last residue. D genes are given only for firm matches. Clone sizes are given selectively: once, few, many, or a class where the clone is expanded.

CDR3 DNA: TGTGCCAGCAGCTTGGGGGACCGGGAAACCCAGTACTTC
CDR3 protein: CASSLGDRETQYF
V gene: TRBV5-6
J gene: TRBJ2-5
clone size: NA
D gene: NA

CDR3 DNA: TGTGCCAGCAGCCCGCGAGGGACTAGCGGGAGGGCCCTACAAGAGACCCAGTACTTC
CDR3 protein: CASSPRGTSGRALQETQYF
V gene: TRBV7-2
J gene: TRBJ2-5
clone size: once
D gene: TRBD2

CDR3 DNA: TGTGCCAGCAGCTTAGGGCTAGCGGGAAGCGAGCAGTACTTC
CDR3 protein: CASSLGLAGSEQYF
V gene: TRBV7-2
J gene: TRBJ2-7
clone size: few
D gene: TRBD2

CDR3 DNA: TGTGCCAGTCAGGACCCCACTGAAGCTTTCTTT
CDR3 protein: CASQDPTEAFF
V gene: TRBV19
J gene: TRBJ1-1
clone size: once
D gene: NA

CDR3 DNA: TGTGCCAGCAGGACAGGGGTTGCTAATTCACCCCTCCACTTT
CDR3 protein: CASRTGVANSPLHF
V gene: TRBV6-1
J gene: TRBJ1-6
clone size: once
D gene: TRBD1

CDR3 DNA: TGTGCCAGCAGTACCCGACGGGGCTTGGAGACCCAGTACTTC
CDR3 protein: CASSTRRGLETQYF
V gene: TRBV28
J gene: TRBJ2-5
clone size: NA
D gene: NA

CDR3 DNA: TGCAGCTTCGCACGATACACCGGGGAGCTGTTTTTT
CDR3 protein: CSFARYTGELFF
V gene: TRBV29-1
J gene: TRBJ2-2
clone size: once
D gene: NA

CDR3 DNA: TGTGCCAGCAGCTCTGCTCCAGGGTACAATGAGCAGTTCTTC
CDR3 protein: CASSSAPGYNEQFF
V gene: TRBV7-9
J gene: TRBJ2-1
clone size: NA
D gene: NA

CDR3 DNA: TGTGCCAGCAGCTTGATGCCGGCGCAGGGGAGGTTCGAGCAGTACTTC
CDR3 protein: CASSLMPAQGRFEQYF
V gene: TRBV7-2
J gene: TRBJ2-7
clone size: NA
D gene: NA

CDR3 DNA: TGTGCCAGCAGTGAATATTTGACAGGCCCCTATGGCTACACCTTC
CDR3 protein: CASSEYLTGPYGYTF
V gene: TRBV6-1
J gene: TRBJ1-2
clone size: NA
D gene: NA

CDR3 DNA: TGTGCCAGCACCCTGAGTTGGGTAAACTACGAGCAGTACTTC
CDR3 protein: CASTLSWVNYEQYF
V gene: TRBV5-5
J gene: TRBJ2-7
clone size: NA
D gene: NA

CDR3 DNA: TGTGCCAGCAGCCGTGACGGATTCTACGAGCAGTACTTC
CDR3 protein: CASSRDGFYEQYF
V gene: TRBV5-4
J gene: TRBJ2-7
clone size: NA
D gene: NA

CDR3 DNA: TGTGCCATCAGCCGACAGGTTGCAGATACGCAGTATTTT
CDR3 protein: CAISRQVADTQYF
V gene: TRBV10-3
J gene: TRBJ2-3
clone size: NA
D gene: NA

CDR3 DNA: TGTGCCAGCACTCTAAGGGCCACTGAAGCTTTCTTT
CDR3 protein: CASTLRATEAFF
V gene: TRBV2
J gene: TRBJ1-1
clone size: NA
D gene: NA

CDR3 DNA: TGTGCCAGCAGTGCGGGGGTGGACTACGAGCAGTACTTC
CDR3 protein: CASSAGVDYEQYF
V gene: TRBV7-3
J gene: TRBJ2-7
clone size: NA
D gene: TRBD2

CDR3 DNA: TGTGCCAGCAGCTTAGTGGGCCTACCGTCCGGGGAGCTGTTTTTT
CDR3 protein: CASSLVGLPSGELFF
V gene: TRBV7-2
J gene: TRBJ2-2
clone size: NA
D gene: NA